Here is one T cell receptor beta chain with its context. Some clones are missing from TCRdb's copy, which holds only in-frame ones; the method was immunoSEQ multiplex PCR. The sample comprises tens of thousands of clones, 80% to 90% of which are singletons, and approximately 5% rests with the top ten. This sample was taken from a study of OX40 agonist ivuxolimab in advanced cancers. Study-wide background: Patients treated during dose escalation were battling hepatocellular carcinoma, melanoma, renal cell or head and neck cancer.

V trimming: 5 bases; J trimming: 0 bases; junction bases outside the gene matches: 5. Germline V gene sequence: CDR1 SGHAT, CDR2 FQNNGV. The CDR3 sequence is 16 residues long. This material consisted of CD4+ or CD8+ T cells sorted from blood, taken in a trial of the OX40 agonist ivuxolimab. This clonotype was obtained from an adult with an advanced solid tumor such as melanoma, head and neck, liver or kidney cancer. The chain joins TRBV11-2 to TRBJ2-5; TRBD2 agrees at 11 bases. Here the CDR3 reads CASSLRLAGYQETQYF. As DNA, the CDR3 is TGTGCCAGCAGCCTGAGACTAGCGGGGTACCAAGAGACCCAGTACTTC.